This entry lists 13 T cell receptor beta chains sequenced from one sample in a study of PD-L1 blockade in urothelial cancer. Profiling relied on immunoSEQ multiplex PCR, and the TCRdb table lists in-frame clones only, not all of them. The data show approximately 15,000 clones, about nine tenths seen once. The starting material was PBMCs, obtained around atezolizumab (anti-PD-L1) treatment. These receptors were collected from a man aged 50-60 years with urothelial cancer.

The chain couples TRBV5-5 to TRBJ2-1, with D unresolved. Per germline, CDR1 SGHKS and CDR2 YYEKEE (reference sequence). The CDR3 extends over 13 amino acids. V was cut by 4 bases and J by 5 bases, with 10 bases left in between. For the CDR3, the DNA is TGTGCCAGCAGCCGGAGATTAAACAATGAGCAGTTCTTC. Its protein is CASSRRLNNEQFF.

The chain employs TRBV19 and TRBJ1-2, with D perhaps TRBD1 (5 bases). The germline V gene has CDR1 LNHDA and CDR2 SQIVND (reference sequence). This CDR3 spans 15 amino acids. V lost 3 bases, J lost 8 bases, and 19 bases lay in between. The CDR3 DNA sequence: TGTGCCAGTAGTATGTCCCAGACAGTTACTGTCGGCTACACCTTC. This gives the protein CASSMSQTVTVGYTF. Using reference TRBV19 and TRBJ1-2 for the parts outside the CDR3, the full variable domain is DGGITQSPKYLFRKEGQNVTLSCEQNLNHDAMYWYRQDPGQGLRLIYYSQIVNDFQKGDIAEGYSVSREKKESFPLTVTSAQKNPTAFYLCASSMSQTVTVGYTFGSGTRLTVV.

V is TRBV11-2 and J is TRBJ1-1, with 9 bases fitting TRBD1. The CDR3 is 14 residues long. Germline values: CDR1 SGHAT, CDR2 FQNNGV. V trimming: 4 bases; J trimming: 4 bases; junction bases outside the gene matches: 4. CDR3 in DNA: TGTGCCAGCAGCTACCGGGACAGGGCCACTGAAGCTTTCTTT. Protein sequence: CASSYRDRATEAFF.

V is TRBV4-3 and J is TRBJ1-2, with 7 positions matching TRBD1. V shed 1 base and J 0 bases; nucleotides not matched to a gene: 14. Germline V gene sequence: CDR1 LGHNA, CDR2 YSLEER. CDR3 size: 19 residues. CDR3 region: CASSQAARGQMVSNYGYTF. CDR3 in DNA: TGCGCCAGCAGCCAAGCCGCCAGGGGACAGATGGTCTCTAACTATGGCTACACCTTC.

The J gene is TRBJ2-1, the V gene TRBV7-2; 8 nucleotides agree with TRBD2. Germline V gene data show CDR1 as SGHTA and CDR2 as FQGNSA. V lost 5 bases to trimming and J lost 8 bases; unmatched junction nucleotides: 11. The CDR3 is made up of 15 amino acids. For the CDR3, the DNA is TGTGCCAGCAGCACCCAAGGGACTAGGGACCATGAGCAGTTCTTC. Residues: CASSTQGTRDHEQFF.

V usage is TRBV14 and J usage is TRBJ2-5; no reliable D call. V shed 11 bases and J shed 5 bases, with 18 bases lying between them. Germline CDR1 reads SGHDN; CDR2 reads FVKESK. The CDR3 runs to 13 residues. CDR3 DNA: TGTGCCTCGAGGCTCGGGTTGTTGGAGACCCAGTACTTC. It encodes CASRLGLLETQYF.

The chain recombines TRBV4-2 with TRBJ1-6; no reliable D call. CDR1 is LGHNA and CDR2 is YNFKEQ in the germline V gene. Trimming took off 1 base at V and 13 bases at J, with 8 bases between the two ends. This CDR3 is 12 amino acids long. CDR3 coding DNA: TGTGCCAGCAGCCAAGTTAATCTCCCCCTCCACTTT. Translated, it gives CASSQVNLPLHF.

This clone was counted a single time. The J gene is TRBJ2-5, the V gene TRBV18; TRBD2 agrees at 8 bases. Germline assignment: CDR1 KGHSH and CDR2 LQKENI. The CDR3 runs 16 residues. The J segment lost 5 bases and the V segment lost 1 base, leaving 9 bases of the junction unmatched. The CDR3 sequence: CASSPLPTSEGETQYF. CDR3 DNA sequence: TGTGCCAGCTCACCACTGCCGACTAGCGAGGGGGAGACCCAGTACTTC.

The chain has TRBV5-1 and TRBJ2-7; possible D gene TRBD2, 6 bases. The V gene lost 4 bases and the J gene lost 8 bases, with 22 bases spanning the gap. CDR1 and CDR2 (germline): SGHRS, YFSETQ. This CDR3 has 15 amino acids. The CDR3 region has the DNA TGCGCCAGCAGCCCAGTTTTGGGAGGCGACGGAAAGCAGTACTTC. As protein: CASSPVLGGDGKQYF.

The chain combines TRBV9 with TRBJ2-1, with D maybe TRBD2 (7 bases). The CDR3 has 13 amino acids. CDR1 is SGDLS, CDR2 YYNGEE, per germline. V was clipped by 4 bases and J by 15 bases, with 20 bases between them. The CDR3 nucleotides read TGTGCCAGCAGCCCTGGGGGGGGACAAGCGCCGTTCTTC. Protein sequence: CASSPGGGQAPFF.

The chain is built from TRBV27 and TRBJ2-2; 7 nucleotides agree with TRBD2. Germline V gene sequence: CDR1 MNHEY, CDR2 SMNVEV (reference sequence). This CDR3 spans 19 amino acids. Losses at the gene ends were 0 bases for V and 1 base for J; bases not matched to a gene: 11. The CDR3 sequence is CASSLSRLAAAWNTGELFF. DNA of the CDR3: TGTGCCAGCAGTTTATCCCGGCTAGCGGCAGCCTGGAACACCGGGGAGCTGTTTTTT.

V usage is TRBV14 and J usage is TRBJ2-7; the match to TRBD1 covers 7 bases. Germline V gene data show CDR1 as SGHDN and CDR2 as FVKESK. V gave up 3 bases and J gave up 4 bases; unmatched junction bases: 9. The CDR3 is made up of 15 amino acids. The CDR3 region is CASSQVDRVWYEQYF. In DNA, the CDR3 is TGTGCCAGCAGCCAGGTAGACAGGGTGTGGTACGAGCAGTACTTC.

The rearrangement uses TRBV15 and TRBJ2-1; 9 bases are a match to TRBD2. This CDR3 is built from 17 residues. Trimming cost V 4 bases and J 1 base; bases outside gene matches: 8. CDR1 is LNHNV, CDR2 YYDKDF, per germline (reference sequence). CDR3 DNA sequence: TGTGCCACCAGCACCCCGAGACTAGCGGATTCCTACAATGAGCAGTTCTTC. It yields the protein CATSTPRLADSYNEQFF. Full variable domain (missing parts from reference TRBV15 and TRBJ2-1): DAMVIQNPRYQVTQFGKPVTLSCSQTLNHNVMYWYQQKSSQAPKLLFHYYDKDFNNEADTPDNFQSRRPNTSFCFLDIRSPGLGDTAMYLCATSTPRLADSYNEQFFGPGTRLTVL.